The 32 T cell receptor beta chains below come from one sample, sequenced in a study of T-cell reconstitution after alpha-beta-depleted transplantation in children. TCRbeta library construction was performed incorporating unique molecular identifiers. TCRdb re-analysed the PCR reads in MiXCR, keeping a single row per CDR3 protein. The data contain about 610,000 distinct CDR3 sequences, over 9.5% of them seen just once; the ten biggest clones take up about 4%. The source was PBMCs from the stem cell graft donor, collected from the stem cell graft. The receptors come from a human donor who donated a stem cell graft to a child with acute myeloid leukemia.

The rearrangement uses TRBV20-1 and TRBJ1-4; 7 bases are a match to TRBD1. The CDR3 loop spans 13 amino acids. J gave up 2 bases and V 6 bases, and 3 bases lay outside the gene matches. The V gene's germline CDR1 is DFQATT and CDR2 SNEGSKA (reference sequence). CDR3 DNA: TGCAGTGCCCTACAGGGGACTAATGAAAAACTGTTTTTT. This codes for CSALQGTNEKLFF.

The chain employs TRBV14 and TRBJ2-7; D call uncertain. CDR3 length: 14 amino acids. Trimming left V 0 bases short and J 0 bases short, with 6 bases between. CDR1 and CDR2 from the germline V gene are SGHDN and FVKESK. CDR3 bases: TGTGCCAGCAGCCAAGATTACGCCTCCTACGAGCAGTACTTC. Its translation is CASSQDYASYEQYF.

This clonotype showed up many times. This chain joins TRBV4-3 and TRBJ2-2, with unresolved D. The CDR3 length is 14 residues. CDR1 is LGHNA, CDR2 YSLEER, per germline. Trimming shortened V by 6 bases and J by 1 base, and 9 bases separated the two germline ends. CDR3 loop: CASSWVKNTGELFF. The CDR3 DNA follows: TGCGCCAGCAGTTGGGTCAAGAACACCGGGGAGCTGTTTTTT.

This chain links TRBV30 with TRBJ2-1; 9 bases align to TRBD1. Trimming took 6 bases from V and 5 from J; bases not matched to a gene: 8. Germline V lookup: CDR1 GTSNPN, CDR2 SVGIG (reference sequence). This CDR3 has 14 amino acids. CDR3 sequence reads: CACEPGQGHNEQFF. The CDR3 nucleotides read TGTGCCTGTGAACCGGGACAGGGACACAATGAGCAGTTCTTC.

The sample holds many counts of this clonotype. The chain employs TRBV6-2 or TRBV6-3 and TRBJ2-1; maybe TRBD2 (5 bases). The CDR3 sequence is 14 residues long. Germline V lookup: CDR1 MNHEY, CDR2 SVGEGT. V was cut by 5 bases and J by 7 bases, with 15 bases left in between. The CDR3 bases are TGTGCCAGCAGTCCGCGGGCCCAAGGAAATGAGCAGTTCTTC. It is translated as CASSPRAQGNEQFF.

This chain connects TRBV30 to TRBJ1-4; possibly TRBD1 for D (6 bases). The CDR3 has 13 residues. V shed 8 bases and J shed 5 bases, with 15 bases lying between them. Germline CDR1 GTSNPN, CDR2 SVGIG (reference sequence). CDR3 nucleotides: TGTGCCGTCCATAGGGGGACGAATGAAAAACTGTTTTTT. Translated: CAVHRGTNEKLFF. The full variable domain, rest sourced from reference TRBV30 and TRBJ1-4, is SQTIHQWPATLVQPVGSPLSLECTVEGTSNPNLYWYRQAAGRGLQLLFYSVGIGQISSEVPQNLSASRPQDRQFILSSKKLLLSDSGFYLCAVHRGTNEKLFFGSGTQLSVL.

The genes are TRBV7-2 and TRBJ2-7; 8 bases are shared with TRBD1. V shed 8 bases and J 1 base; nucleotides not matched to a gene: 10. CDR1 SGHTA and CDR2 FQGNSA come from the germline V gene. CDR3 size: 15 residues. This chain's CDR3 is CASALDRDRSYEQYF. In DNA, the CDR3 is TGTGCCAGCGCCCTCGACCGGGACAGGTCCTACGAGCAGTACTTC.

This clonotype was found a few times. J is TRBJ2-7 and V is TRBV11-1; D may be TRBD1 (6 bases). CDR3 size: 14 residues. Germline loops: CDR1 SGHAT, CDR2 FQDESV (reference sequence). Trimming pared 1 base from V and 4 bases from J, leaving 11 bases between. The CDR3 loop reads CASSLERGSYEQYF. CDR3 DNA: TGTGCCAGCAGCTTAGAAAGGGGGTCGTACGAGCAGTACTTC.

This clonotype turned up a few times. This sequence joins TRBV12-3 or TRBV12-4 and TRBJ2-5, with TRBD2 matching 9 bases. J gave up 6 bases and V 4 bases, and 6 bases lay outside the gene matches. The CDR3 covers 14 residues. CDR3 sequence (DNA): TGTGCCAGCAGTTCTGGGACTAGCAGGCAGACCCAGTACTTC. The encoded protein is CASSSGTSRQTQYF.

For this clonotype: The CDR3 carries no conserved terminal phenylalanine or tryptophan, so it likely arises from a read error. This sequence joins TRBV5-1 and TRBJ2-1; 15 nucleotides match TRBD2. CDR1 and CDR2 (germline): SGHRS, YFSETQ. V was clipped by 4 bases and J by 7 bases; unmatched bases: 18. There are 20 residues in the CDR3. In DNA, the CDR3 is TGCGCCAGCAGCGCTAACTACGGGACAGGAGGGACTAGCGGGAGGAATGAGCAGTTCTGC. It encodes CASSANYGTGGTSGRNEQFC.

The chain links TRBV29-1 to TRBJ2-7, with D perhaps TRBD2 (6 bases). V was pared by 2 bases and J by 3 bases, with 11 bases between. The CDR3 has 13 amino acids. CDR1 SQVTM and CDR2 ANQGSEA come from the germline V gene. DNA of the CDR3: TGCAGCGTTGAAATGGAGGGGAACTACGAGCAGTACTTC. Protein sequence: CSVEMEGNYEQYF.

This clonotype was counted a few times. The chain links TRBV18 to TRBJ2-2; no clear D gene. The CDR3 runs to 14 residues. V was pared by 0 bases and J by 4 bases, with 6 bases between. Germline V gene lookup returns CDR1 KGHSH and CDR2 LQKENI. CDR3 region: CASSPPVSTGELFF. The CDR3, as DNA: TGTGCCAGCTCACCACCGGTCTCCACCGGGGAGCTGTTTTTT.

This chain joins TRBV6-1 and TRBJ1-1; D might be TRBD1 (5 bases). The ends were cut back, 6 bases at V and 8 bases at J, with 16 bases in the middle. This CDR3 contains 13 residues. CDR1 is MNHNS and CDR2 is SASEGT in the germline V gene. CDR3 in amino acids: CASSSDSVREAFF. The CDR3 bases are TGTGCCAGCAGCTCCGACAGTGTCAGGGAAGCTTTCTTT.

This clonotype was observed at least ten times. The rearrangement joins TRBV4-3 to TRBJ2-1, with D perhaps TRBD2 (6 bases). Germline-derived CDR1 and CDR2 are LGHNA and YSLEER. The CDR3 extends over 17 amino acids. Trimming removed 4 bases from V and 5 bases from J, with 21 bases in between. The chain's CDR3 is CASSPNRGRRANNEQFF. The CDR3 DNA sequence: TGCGCCAGCAGCCCAAACAGAGGGAGGAGGGCTAACAATGAGCAGTTCTTC.

This clonotype was seen only a few times. V usage is TRBV20-1 and J usage is TRBJ1-2; D is uncertain. The CDR3 is 14 amino acids. Germline V gives CDR1 DFQATT, CDR2 SNEGSKA (reference sequence). V lost 2 bases and J 5 bases, leaving 15 bases between the germline ends. The CDR3 reads CSARSREGGYGYTF. In DNA form, the CDR3 reads TGCAGTGCTAGATCCCGGGAGGGTGGGTATGGCTACACCTTC.

The chain couples TRBV7-9 to TRBJ2-1, with no clear D. Germline assignment: CDR1 SEHNR and CDR2 FQNEAQ (reference sequence). The CDR3 spans 15 residues. V dropped 1 base and J dropped 0 bases, with 7 bases sitting between them. The CDR3 coding sequence is TGTGCCAGCAGCTTAGACTCATACTCCTACAATGAGCAGTTCTTC. Protein product: CASSLDSYSYNEQFF.

This clonotype was recorded at least ten times. The gene calls are TRBV5-1 and TRBJ1-1; 7 bases map to TRBD1. Per germline, CDR1 SGHRS and CDR2 YFSETQ. The CDR3 has 14 amino acids. V shed 4 bases, J shed 2 bases, and the junction held 5 bases outside the gene matches. CDR3 nucleotide sequence: TGCGCCAGCAGCAAGGGACAGACCAACACTGAAGCTTTCTTT. The encoded protein is CASSKGQTNTEAFF. Supplemented by reference TRBV5-1 and TRBJ1-1, the full variable domain reads KAGVTQTPRYLIKTRGQQVTLSCSPISGHRSVSWYQQTPGQGLQFLFEYFSETQRNKGNFPGRFSGRQFSNSRSEMNVSTLELGDSALYLCASSKGQTNTEAFFGQGTRLTVV.

This clonotype was counted a few times. CDR3 protein: CATSDPGGRRQETQYF. As DNA, the CDR3 is TGTGCCACCAGTGACCCAGGTGGAAGGCGCCAAGAGACCCAGTACTTC. The rearrangement uses TRBV24-1 and TRBJ2-5, with D unresolved. V lost 4 bases and J lost 1, with 15 bases in between. CDR3 size: 16 residues. Germline V gene sequence: CDR1 KGHDR, CDR2 SFDVKD.

This clonotype was observed a few times. The V and J genes are TRBV2 and TRBJ2-2; D remains unclear. The CDR3 length is 14 residues. V lost 9 bases, J lost 8 bases, and 19 bases lay in between. The V gene's germline CDR1 is SNHLY and CDR2 FYNNEI. CDR3 nucleotide sequence: TGTGCCAGTTCCCCGGATCGGGTGGCGGGGGAGCTGTTTTTT. The encoded protein is CASSPDRVAGELFF.

In this sample, this clonotype turned up a few times. The CDR3 reads CASSAEGYSNQPQHF. DNA for the CDR3: TGTGCCAGCAGTGCGGAAGGATATAGCAATCAGCCCCAGCATTTT. The chain carries TRBV2 and TRBJ1-5; D unclear. V was cut by 4 bases and J by 0 bases, with 10 bases left in between. The V gene's germline CDR1 is SNHLY and CDR2 FYNNEI. This CDR3 region has 15 residues. The full variable domain, in which reference TRBV2 and TRBJ1-5 provide the parts outside the CDR3, is EPEVTQTPSHQVTQMGQEVILRCVPISNHLYFYWYRQILGQKVEFLVSFYNNEISEKSEIFDDQFSVERPDGSNFTLKIRSTKLEDSAMYFCASSAEGYSNQPQHFGDGTRLSIL.

This clonotype was picked up a small number of times. This rearrangement joins TRBV10-3 to TRBJ1-2, with D unclear. The CDR3 totals 13 residues. V lost 0 bases and J lost 5, with 7 bases in between. Germline V gives CDR1 ENHRY, CDR2 SYGVKD. The CDR3 loop is CAISESIQYGYTF. The DNA for the CDR3 is TGTGCCATCAGTGAGTCGATTCAGTATGGCTACACCTTC.

In the case of this clonotype: One end of the junction is discordant with germline, which a read error may explain. This chain links TRBV12-3 or TRBV12-4 with TRBJ1-3; unclear D gene. CDR3 length: 15 residues. Here the CDR3 DNA reads TGTGCCCGCAGTTCGATGGGTCTGGGAGGAGACACGGTATATTTT. Its protein is CARSSMGLGGDTVYF.

This chain joins TRBV3-1 and TRBJ2-7; D unresolved. The length of the CDR3 is 11 residues. CDR1 is LGHDT, CDR2 YNNKEL, per germline (reference sequence). Trimming took off 2 bases at V and 5 bases at J, with 4 bases between the two ends. CDR3 sequence reads: CASSQLHEQYF. The CDR3 coding sequence is TGTGCCAGCAGCCAACTCCACGAGCAGTACTTC.

The rearrangement joins TRBV7-9 to TRBJ1-4, with a tentative D call TRBD1 (6 bases). The CDR3 is 14 residues long. Per the germline V gene, CDR1 is SEHNR and CDR2 is FQNEAQ (reference sequence). Trimming removed 2 bases from V and 6 bases from J, with 10 bases in between. CDR3 sequence (DNA): TGTGCCAGCAGCTTAAGGACAGAGGATGAAAAACTGTTTTTT. As protein: CASSLRTEDEKLFF.

The rearrangement joins TRBV6-2 or TRBV6-3 to TRBJ2-1, with 8 bases fitting TRBD2. Trimming at V came to 0 bases and at J to 6 bases, leaving 10 bases not matched to a gene. The CDR3 has 17 amino acids. CDR1 and CDR2 from the germline V gene are MNHEY and SVGEGT. DNA of the CDR3: TGTGCCAGCAGTTACTCGAGGCCTAGCGGGTCCGCCAATGAGCAGTTCTTC. Protein product: CASSYSRPSGSANEQFF.

This chain joins TRBV6-5 and TRBJ1-1; D gene unclear. The CDR3 consists of 11 residues. Trimming took off 4 bases at V and 11 bases at J, with 11 bases between the two ends. Germline values: CDR1 MNHEY, CDR2 SVGAGI. CDR3 coding DNA: TGTGCCAGCAGTTCCAAACACCTGGCTTTCTTT. As protein: CASSSKHLAFF.

This clonotype was observed a handful of times. This chain uses TRBV14 with TRBJ1-2; a weak D match, TRBD1 (6 bases). The CDR3 contains 15 residues. Germline-derived CDR1 and CDR2 are SGHDN and FVKESK. The ends were cut back, 0 bases at V and 0 bases at J, with 8 bases in the middle. The CDR3 reads CASSQDGQTNYGYTF. DNA for the CDR3: TGTGCCAGCAGCCAAGATGGACAGACTAACTATGGCTACACCTTC.

This rearrangement joins TRBV20-1 to TRBJ2-6; the D is unclear. CDR1 DFQATT and CDR2 SNEGSKA come from the germline V gene (reference sequence). With 5 bases removed from V and 0 bases from J, the gap between germline ends came to 8 bases. There are 14 residues in the CDR3. CDR3 coding DNA: TGCAGTGCTCCCAGGTTCTCTGGGGCCAACGTCCTGACTTTC. This codes for CSAPRFSGANVLTF.

This clonotype was counted a few times. The chain combines TRBV24-1 with TRBJ2-1; 9 bases are a match to TRBD2. J gave up 2 bases and V 6 bases, and 10 bases lay outside the gene matches. The CDR3 spans 17 residues. In germline, CDR1 is KGHDR, CDR2 SFDVKD. The CDR3 coding sequence is TGTGCCACCAGTTTCATTTATCGCGGGAGGGCCTACAATGAGCAGTTCTTC. The encoded protein is CATSFIYRGRAYNEQFF.

This clonotype was seen repeatedly, ten times or more. The chain recombines TRBV12-3 or TRBV12-4 with TRBJ1-1; the D is unclear. There are 13 residues in the CDR3. The V and J ends lost 5 bases and 11 bases respectively, with 18 bases between them. CDR3 sequence reads: CASSSTAAIKAFF. Here the CDR3 DNA reads TGTGCCAGCAGTAGCACGGCGGCCATTAAGGCTTTCTTT.

In DNA form, the CDR3 reads TGTGCCATCAGTGAGTCGACGGGGGGAAGTAAAAAAGCCAAAAACATTCAGTACTTC. Its protein product is CAISESTGGSKKAKNIQYF. This chain links TRBV10-3 with TRBJ2-4, with 7 bases identical to TRBD2. The V and J ends lost 0 bases and 0 bases, in that order; junction bases with no gene match: 11. Germline CDR1 and CDR2: ENHRY and SYGVKD. The CDR3 spans 19 residues.

This chain uses TRBV6-1 with TRBJ1-5, with D unclear. The length of the CDR3 is 15 residues. Germline lookup yields CDR1 MNHNS and CDR2 SASEGT. V gave up 7 bases and J gave up 0 bases, with 13 bases separating them. CDR3 residues: CASTSQSYSNQPQHF. The CDR3 DNA reads TGTGCCAGCACATCCCAGAGCTATAGCAATCAGCCCCAGCATTTT.